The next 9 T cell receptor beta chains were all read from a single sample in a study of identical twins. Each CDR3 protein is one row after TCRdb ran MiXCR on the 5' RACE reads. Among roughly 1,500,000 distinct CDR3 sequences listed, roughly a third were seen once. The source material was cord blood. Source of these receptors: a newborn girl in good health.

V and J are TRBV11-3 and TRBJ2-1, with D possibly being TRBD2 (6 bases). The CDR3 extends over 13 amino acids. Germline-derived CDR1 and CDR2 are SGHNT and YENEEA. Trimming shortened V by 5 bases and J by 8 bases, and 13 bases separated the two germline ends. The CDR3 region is CASSPRLVDEQFF. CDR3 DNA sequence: TGTGCCAGCAGCCCCCGACTAGTTGATGAGCAGTTCTTC.

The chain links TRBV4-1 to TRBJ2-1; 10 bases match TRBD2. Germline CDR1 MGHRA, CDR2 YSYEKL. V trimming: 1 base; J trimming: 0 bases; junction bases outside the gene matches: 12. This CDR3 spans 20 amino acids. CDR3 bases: TGCGCCAGCAGCCAAGGGGAAGCTAGCGGGGGTAGTACCTCCTACAATGAGCAGTTCTTC. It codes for CASSQGEASGGSTSYNEQFF.

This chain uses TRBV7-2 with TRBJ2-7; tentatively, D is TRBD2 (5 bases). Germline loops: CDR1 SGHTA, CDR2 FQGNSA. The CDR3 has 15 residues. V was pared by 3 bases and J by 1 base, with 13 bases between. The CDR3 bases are TGTGCCAGCAGCTTCCCCCTTACGGGATCCTACGAGCAGTACTTC. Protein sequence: CASSFPLTGSYEQYF.

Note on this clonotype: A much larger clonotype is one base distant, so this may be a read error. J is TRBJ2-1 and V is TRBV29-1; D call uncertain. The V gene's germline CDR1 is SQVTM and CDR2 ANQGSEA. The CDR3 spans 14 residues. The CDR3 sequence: CGVQRVRAYNEQFF. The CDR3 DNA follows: TGCGGCGTTCAAAGGGTTCGGGCCTACAATGAGCAGTTCTTC.

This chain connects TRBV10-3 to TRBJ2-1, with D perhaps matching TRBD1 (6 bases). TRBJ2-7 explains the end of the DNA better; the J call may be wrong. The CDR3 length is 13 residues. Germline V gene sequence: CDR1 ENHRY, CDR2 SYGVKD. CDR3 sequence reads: CAISPQGNNEQYF. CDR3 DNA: TGTGCCATCAGCCCACAGGGTAACAATGAGCAGTACTTC.

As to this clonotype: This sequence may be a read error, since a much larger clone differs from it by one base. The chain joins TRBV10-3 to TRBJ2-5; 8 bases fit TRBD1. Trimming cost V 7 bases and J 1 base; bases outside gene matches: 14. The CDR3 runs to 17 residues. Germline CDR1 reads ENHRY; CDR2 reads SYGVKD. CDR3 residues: CAIKAFGQGAAQETQYF. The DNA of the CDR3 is TGTGCCATCAAAGCTTTTGGACAGGGCGCCGCCCAAGAGACCCAGTACTTC.

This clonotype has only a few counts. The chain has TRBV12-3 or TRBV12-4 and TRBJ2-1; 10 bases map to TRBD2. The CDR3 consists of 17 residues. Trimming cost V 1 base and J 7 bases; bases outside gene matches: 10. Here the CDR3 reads CASSLVVAGGPGNEQFF. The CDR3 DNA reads TGTGCCAGCAGTTTAGTCGTAGCGGGAGGTCCCGGTAATGAGCAGTTCTTC.

The CDR3 coding sequence is TGTGCCTGGAGTGGGGACGGAATAGGCAATCAGCCCCAGCATTTT. It yields the protein CAWSGDGIGNQPQHF. The rearrangement joins TRBV30 to TRBJ1-5; D is possibly TRBD1 (5 bases). The CDR3 sequence is 15 residues long. The V end was cut by 1 base, the J end by 2 bases, with 12 bases between. Germline V gives CDR1 GTSNPN, CDR2 SVGIG (reference sequence). Filled out from reference TRBV30 and TRBJ1-5, the complete variable domain reads SQTIHQWPATLVQPVGSPLSLECTVEGTSNPNLYWYRQAAGRGLQLLFYSVGIGQISSEVPQNLSASRPQDRQFILSSKKLLLSDSGFYLCAWSGDGIGNQPQHFGDGTRLSIL.

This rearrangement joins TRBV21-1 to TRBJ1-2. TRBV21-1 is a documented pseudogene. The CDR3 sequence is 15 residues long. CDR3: CASSKEGHSLYGYTF. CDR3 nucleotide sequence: TGTGCCAGCAGCAAAGAGGGACATAGCCTCTATGGCTACACCTTC.